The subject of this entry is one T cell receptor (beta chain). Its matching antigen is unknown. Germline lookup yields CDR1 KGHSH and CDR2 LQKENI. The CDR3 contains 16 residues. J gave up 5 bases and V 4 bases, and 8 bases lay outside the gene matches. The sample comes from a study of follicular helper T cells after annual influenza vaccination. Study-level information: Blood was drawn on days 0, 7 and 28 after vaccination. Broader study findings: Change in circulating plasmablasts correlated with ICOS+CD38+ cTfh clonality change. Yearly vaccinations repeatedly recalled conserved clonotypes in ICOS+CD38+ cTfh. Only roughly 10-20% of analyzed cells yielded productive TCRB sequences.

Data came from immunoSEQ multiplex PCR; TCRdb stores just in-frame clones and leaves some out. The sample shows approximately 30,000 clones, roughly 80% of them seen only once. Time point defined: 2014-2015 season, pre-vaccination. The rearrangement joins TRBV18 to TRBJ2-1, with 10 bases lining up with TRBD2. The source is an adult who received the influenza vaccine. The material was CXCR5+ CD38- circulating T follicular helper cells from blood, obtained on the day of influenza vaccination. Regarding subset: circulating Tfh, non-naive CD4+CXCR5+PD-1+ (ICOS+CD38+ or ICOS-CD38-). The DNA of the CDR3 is TGTGCCAGCTCACGTATCCTAGCGGGAGCCAACAATGAGCAGTTCTTC. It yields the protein CASSRILAGANNEQFF.